This is a list of T cell receptor beta chains from one sample in a study of blood T cells in healthy people across ages. In TCRdb, the 5' RACE reads were re-called with MiXCR into one record per CDR3 protein. This table holds roughly 1.5 million distinct CDR3 sequences, approximately 43% found once. Sequencing was carried out using blood. All receptors come from a woman in her late teens or twenties in good health. The conserved cysteine and the conserved F or W are not part of the CDR3 here. Fields, in order: V gene, CDR3 protein.

v_call: TRBV19; cdr3_aa: ASSKHAAKNIQY
v_call: TRBV20-1; cdr3_aa: SARIGADYNEQF
v_call: TRBV20-1; cdr3_aa: SAGTGKGYT
v_call: TRBV6-2/TRBV6-3; cdr3_aa: ASSYSATSGELF
v_call: TRBV12-3/TRBV12-4; cdr3_aa: ASSSGLPITGELF
v_call: TRBV20-1; cdr3_aa: SAATGDHGYT
v_call: TRBV7-9; cdr3_aa: ASSTSPPGYAYTEAF
v_call: TRBV4-1; cdr3_aa: ASSQGFRTGNTEAF
v_call: TRBV20-1; cdr3_aa: SARVGTGELETQY
v_call: TRBV11-2; cdr3_aa: ASSPGRLGGYT
v_call: TRBV4-3; cdr3_aa: ASSQEDLSSYNSPLH
v_call: TRBV20-1; cdr3_aa: SARLELAGYNEQF
v_call: TRBV3-1; cdr3_aa: ASSQNLGTEAF
v_call: TRBV7-2; cdr3_aa: ASSLGDSTNQPQH
v_call: TRBV5-5; cdr3_aa: ASSLYGENTEAF
v_call: TRBV4-1; cdr3_aa: ASSPRTGFVYT
v_call: TRBV7-2; cdr3_aa: ASSLATSGTQETQF
v_call: TRBV15; cdr3_aa: ATSTHRGTEAF
v_call: TRBV27; cdr3_aa: ASSSIWGQETQY
v_call: TRBV6-6; cdr3_aa: ASIDDRRTNEQY
v_call: TRBV7-8; cdr3_aa: ASSSDSLNEKLF
v_call: TRBV20-1; cdr3_aa: SARRGGNQPQH
v_call: TRBV10-3; cdr3_aa: AISEVPLIAKNIQY
v_call: TRBV7-8; cdr3_aa: ASSPDLRSYEQY
v_call: TRBV4-3; cdr3_aa: ASSQDKGPYGYT
v_call: TRBV4-1; cdr3_aa: ASSQGDTVNYGYT
v_call: TRBV20-1; cdr3_aa: SAPEQGGGYT
v_call: TRBV6-1; cdr3_aa: ASSEPGTSDTQY
v_call: TRBV6-4; cdr3_aa: ASSERGDTGELF